One sample yielded the 32 T cell receptor beta chains listed below, sequenced in a study of blood T cells in healthy people across ages (dated by TCRdb to between 2015 and 2016). The library relied on 5' RACE. Sequencing was carried out with an Illumina HiSeq 2500. The second PCR ran for about 7 to 11 cycles and used a J-beta primer mix along with a sample-barcoded 5' primer. TCRdb reworked the public reads: Q25 trimming with fastp, MiXCR clone assembly, productive beta chains retained. One record per CDR3 amino acid sequence lists the most common genes and DNA. The sample table lists 1.5 million to 2 million distinct CDR3 sequences, roughly 49% of them with a count of one. The ten largest clones represent around 2.1% of the sample. Input material: blood. All receptors come from a woman in her thirties or forties in good health.

CDR3 bases: TGTGCCCGACCCGGGCCCTTTGAAACAGATACGCAGTATTTT. Its protein product is CARPGPFETDTQYF. The chain combines TRBV2 with TRBJ2-3; D gene unclear. Germline V gene data show CDR1 as SNHLY and CDR2 as FYNNEI. The V gene lost 11 bases and the J gene lost 3 bases, with 18 bases spanning the gap. The CDR3 length is 14 residues.

The genes are TRBV5-1 and TRBJ2-7; D remains ambiguous. Germline V gene lookup returns CDR1 SGHRS and CDR2 YFSETQ. The CDR3 extends over 15 amino acids. Trimming took 0 bases from V and 6 from J, leaving 16 bases between them. The CDR3 spells CASSLAGNTKSEQYF. The CDR3 coding sequence is TGCGCCAGCAGCTTGGCCGGAAATACAAAGAGCGAGCAGTACTTC.

The table lists this clonotype with a few counts. The rearrangement uses TRBV28 and TRBJ2-7, with TRBD2 identical over 7 bases. The V gene end was trimmed by 6 bases and the J gene end by 3 bases; junction bases not matched to a gene: 5. Germline values: CDR1 MDHEN, CDR2 SYDVKM. CDR3 length equals 13 residues. CDR3 in amino acids: CASRTAGNYEQYF. CDR3 coding DNA: TGTGCCAGCAGGACAGCGGGGAACTACGAGCAGTACTTC.

The V call is TRBV6-5, the J call TRBJ1-1; a possible D gene is TRBD1 (5 bases). Trimming took 10 bases from V and 0 from J, leaving 9 bases between them. This CDR3 has 12 amino acids. CDR1 and CDR2 (germline): MNHEY, SVGAGI. CDR3 residues: CATMTVNTEAFF. The CDR3, as DNA: TGTGCCACAATGACAGTGAACACTGAAGCTTTCTTT.

The chain employs TRBV6-7 and TRBJ2-3, with 10 positions matching TRBD2. TRBV6-7 counts as an open reading frame of uncertain function. The V and J ends lost 6 bases and 1 base, in that order; junction bases with no gene match: 7. There are 16 residues in the CDR3. This CDR3 reads CASRTQLAGRTDTQYF. The CDR3 DNA follows: TGTGCCAGCAGAACCCAACTAGCGGGGCGCACAGATACGCAGTATTTT.

V gene TRBV6-5 combines with J gene TRBJ2-2, with D perhaps TRBD1 (6 bases). Germline V gives CDR1 MNHEY, CDR2 SVGAGI. This CDR3 comprises 15 residues. V gave up 6 bases and J gave up 3 bases, with 14 bases separating them. CDR3 DNA: TGTGCCAGCAGAACGAGGGGGTCGGACACCGGGGAGCTGTTTTTT. It codes for CASRTRGSDTGELFF.

The chain has TRBV4-1 and TRBJ2-5, with D perhaps matching TRBD1 (6 bases). CDR3 length: 16 amino acids. Trimming stripped 1 base from V and 0 bases from J, with 12 bases between. Germline values: CDR1 MGHRA, CDR2 YSYEKL. The CDR3 nucleotides read TGCGCCAGCAGCCAAGTGGGGGCCCCGTACCAAGAGACCCAGTACTTC. Encoded protein: CASSQVGAPYQETQYF.

The chain recombines TRBV4-2 with TRBJ2-3; TRBD2 aligns across 12 bases. This CDR3 has 20 residues. Germline V gene data show CDR1 as LGHNA and CDR2 as YNFKEQ. Trimming cost V 0 bases and J 3 bases; bases outside gene matches: 13. In DNA, the CDR3 is TGTGCCAGCAGCCAAGATCTCGCACTAGCGGGGGGAGGTGCTACAGATACGCAGTATTTT. The encoded protein is CASSQDLALAGGGATDTQYF.

This clonotype showed up just a few times. The chain carries TRBV2 and TRBJ2-1, with 7 positions matching TRBD1. Germline V gives CDR1 SNHLY, CDR2 FYNNEI. The V and J ends lost 1 base and 5 bases, in that order; junction bases with no gene match: 5. This CDR3 has 15 residues. The CDR3 DNA sequence: TGTGCCAGCAGTGAAGAGGGGACAGTCAACAATGAGCAGTTCTTC. It specifies CASSEEGTVNNEQFF.

The chain has TRBV20-1 and TRBJ2-3; 9 nucleotides line up with TRBD2. Germline V gene sequence: CDR1 DFQATT, CDR2 SNEGSKA (reference sequence). The CDR3 covers 16 residues. Unmatched junction bases numbered 10, after V lost 6 bases and J lost 0 bases. The CDR3 loop reads CSATLYLAGSTDTQYF. DNA of the CDR3: TGCAGTGCCACCTTATACCTAGCGGGGAGCACAGATACGCAGTATTTT.

This clonotype was picked up a small number of times. V gene TRBV20-1 combines with J gene TRBJ2-1; TRBD2 agrees at 11 bases. The CDR3 totals 16 residues. Germline trimming cut 5 bases from V and 9 bases from J; bases unmatched to any gene: 15. Germline V lookup: CDR1 DFQATT, CDR2 SNEGSKA (reference sequence). CDR3 loop: CSAVRLAGMVVGEQFF. CDR3 in DNA: TGCAGTGCTGTTAGACTAGCGGGGATGGTTGTGGGTGAGCAGTTCTTC.

This clonotype turned up a few times. The chain has TRBV6-2 or TRBV6-3 and TRBJ2-5; D may be TRBD1 (5 bases). Trimming pared 0 bases from V and 4 bases from J, leaving 12 bases between. The CDR3 has 15 amino acids. The germline V gene encodes CDR1 MNHEY and CDR2 SVGEGT. The CDR3 DNA sequence: TGTGCCAGCAGTTACTCCGCGGCAGGGTCAGAGACCCAGTACTTC. Amino acids: CASSYSAAGSETQYF.

The chain links TRBV28 to TRBJ2-5; weak D call: TRBD2 (6 bases). The germline V gene has CDR1 MDHEN and CDR2 SYDVKM. This CDR3 is 14 amino acids long. Trimming removed 8 bases from V and 0 bases from J, with 13 bases in between. CDR3 region: CASAGRSNQETQYF. The CDR3 region has the DNA TGTGCCAGCGCGGGGCGGAGTAACCAAGAGACCCAGTACTTC.

The V gene is TRBV7-2, the J gene TRBJ1-2; D might be TRBD1 (6 bases). The CDR3 sequence is 13 residues long. Germline values: CDR1 SGHTA, CDR2 FQGNSA. The ends were cut back, 5 bases at V and 7 bases at J, with 14 bases in the middle. The CDR3 bases are TGTGCCAGCAGCCAACCAGGGGCATGTGGCTACACCTTC. Its translation: CASSQPGACGYTF. The variable domain in full, completed from reference TRBV7-2 and TRBJ1-2, reads GAGVSQSPSNKVTEKGKDVELRCDPISGHTALYWYRQSLGQGLEFLIYFQGNSAPDKSGLPSDRFSAERTGGSVSTLTIQRTQQEDSAVYLCASSQPGACGYTFGSGTRLTVV.

This clonotype came up a few times. Here the CDR3 reads CASSPHERGGRNEQFF. In DNA form, the CDR3 reads TGTGCCAGCAGCCCACACGAGCGGGGGGGCCGGAATGAGCAGTTCTTC. The J gene is TRBJ2-1, the V gene TRBV5-5; the match to TRBD2 covers 10 bases. CDR3 length: 16 amino acids. Trimming at V came to 4 bases and at J to 7 bases, leaving 11 bases not matched to a gene. Germline V gives CDR1 SGHKS, CDR2 YYEKEE (reference sequence).

In the case of this clonotype: One end of the junction fails to match germline, which may point to a read error. The V and J genes are TRBV7-9 and TRBJ1-1; D unclear. The CDR3 is made up of 16 amino acids. Per the germline V gene, CDR1 is SEHNR and CDR2 is FQNEAQ (reference sequence). The CDR3 nucleotides are TGTACCAGCAGCCCAAGGTACGGGGAGCAGAACACTGAAGCTTTCTTT. Amino acids: CTSSPRYGEQNTEAFF. Full variable domain (outside the CDR3, taken from reference TRBV7-9 and TRBJ1-1): DTGVSQNPRHKITKRGQNVTFRCDPISEHNRLYWYRQTLGQGPEFLTYFQNEAQLEKSRLLSDRFSAERPKGSFSTLEIQRTEQGDSAMYLCTSSPRYGEQNTEAFFGQGTRLTVV.

V is TRBV28 and J is TRBJ2-1; 10 bases are shared with TRBD1. V was clipped by 5 bases and J by 6 bases; unmatched bases: 10. This CDR3 has 16 residues. Germline V gene sequence: CDR1 MDHEN, CDR2 SYDVKM. This CDR3 reads CASSQYSGQGINEQFF. DNA for the CDR3: TGTGCCAGCAGTCAATACTCGGGACAGGGGATCAATGAGCAGTTCTTC. Using reference TRBV28 and TRBJ2-1 for the parts outside the CDR3, the full variable domain is DVKVTQSSRYLVKRTGEKVFLECVQDMDHENMFWYRQDPGLGLRLIYFSYDVKMKEKGDIPEGYSVSREKKERFSLILESASTNQTSMYLCASSQYSGQGINEQFFGPGTRLTVL.

J is TRBJ1-6 and V is TRBV6-5; a weak D match, TRBD1 (5 bases). Looked up from germline, CDR1 is MNHEY and CDR2 is SVGAGI. CDR3 length: 18 residues. V gave up 2 bases and J gave up 1 base, with 15 bases separating them. The CDR3 nucleotides are TGTGCCAGCAGTTACGGAGGAGGGAGACAGTCCTATAATTCACCCCTCCACTTT. It specifies CASSYGGGRQSYNSPLHF.

The chain is built from TRBV6-2 or TRBV6-3 and TRBJ2-1, with D maybe TRBD2 (7 bases). Trimming shortened V by 6 bases and J by 4 bases, and 13 bases separated the two germline ends. Germline V gene lookup returns CDR1 MNHEY and CDR2 SVGEGT. The CDR3 length is 14 residues. The DNA for the CDR3 is TGTGCCAGCAGACCGGGGGGCCGGTACAATGAGCAGTTCTTC. Residues: CASRPGGRYNEQFF.

This clonotype was found a few times. The gene calls are TRBV7-8 and TRBJ2-4; D call uncertain. The DNA end favors TRBJ2-7, so the J call may be wrong. Germline V lookup: CDR1 SGHVS, CDR2 FQNEAQ. This CDR3 spans 15 amino acids. Here the CDR3 reads CASSLATPIRYEQYF. The CDR3 nucleotides read TGTGCCAGCAGCTTAGCGACACCGATTCGATACGAGCAGTACTTC.

The gene calls are TRBV3-1 and TRBJ2-4; maybe TRBD2 (5 bases). Trimming shortened V by 6 bases and J by 0 bases, and 12 bases separated the two germline ends. CDR1 is LGHDT and CDR2 is YNNKEL in the germline V gene (reference sequence). This CDR3 contains 15 residues. This CDR3 is CASSLRRLAKNIQYF. CDR3 DNA sequence: TGTGCCAGCAGTCTTAGGAGGCTAGCCAAAAACATTCAGTACTTC.

The chain combines TRBV27 with TRBJ1-2, with D possibly being TRBD1 (6 bases). The germline V gene has CDR1 MNHEY and CDR2 SMNVEV (reference sequence). Deletions cut 6 bases from V and 3 bases from J, with 20 bases between. The CDR3 totals 16 residues. Written as DNA, the CDR3 is TGTGCCAGCAGCCCCCTGATACAGGGCCTGGACTATGGCTACACCTTC. This codes for CASSPLIQGLDYGYTF.

The genes are TRBV3-1 and TRBJ2-3; perhaps TRBD1 as D (5 bases). Germline loops: CDR1 LGHDT, CDR2 YNNKEL (reference sequence). This CDR3 region has 16 residues. V was cut by 2 bases and J by 3 bases, with 15 bases left in between. In DNA, the CDR3 is TGTGCCAGCAGCCAAAGGGGTGGCCCCCTAACAGATACGCAGTATTTT. It translates to CASSQRGGPLTDTQYF.

This chain uses TRBV4-3 with TRBJ2-3; D may match TRBD1 or TRBD2 (5 bases each). The CDR3 has 15 amino acids. The germline V gene encodes CDR1 LGHNA and CDR2 YSLEER. Trimming shortened V by 4 bases and J by 3 bases, and 14 bases separated the two germline ends. DNA of the CDR3: TGCGCCAGCAGCCCTACGGGACCCCGGACAGATACGCAGTATTTT. It is translated as CASSPTGPRTDTQYF.

Only a few counts were recorded for this clonotype. V and J are TRBV7-9 and TRBJ2-5; the D gene could be TRBD1 or TRBD2 (5 bases each). V lost 3 bases and J 4 bases, leaving 15 bases between the germline ends. CDR1 is SEHNR, CDR2 FQNEAQ, per germline (reference sequence). The CDR3 consists of 15 residues. The CDR3 region is CASSLVTAGTETQYF. The CDR3 coding sequence is TGTGCCAGCAGCTTGGTAACTGCAGGGACAGAGACCCAGTACTTC.

The chain is built from TRBV7-8 and TRBJ1-2; no definite D call. CDR3 length: 15 residues. Germline V gene lookup returns CDR1 SGHVS and CDR2 FQNEAQ. Between the trimmed V and J ends, which lost 2 bases and 7 bases, there was a span of 17 bases. Written as DNA, the CDR3 is TGTGCCAGCAGCTTACGGGATCCGGAGGGTAGTGGCTACACCTTC. This translates into CASSLRDPEGSGYTF. Complete variable domain (other parts from reference TRBV7-8 and TRBJ1-2): GAGVSQSPRYKVAKRGQDVALRCDPISGHVSLFWYQQALGQGPEFLTYFQNEAQLDKSGLPSDRFFAERPEGSVSTLKIQRTQQEDSAVYLCASSLRDPEGSGYTFGSGTRLTVV.

This clonotype was seen a single time. The chain's CDR3 is CASSFEGGRDTQYF. CDR3 DNA sequence: TGTGCCAGCAGCTTTGAAGGGGGGCGAGATACGCAGTATTTT. This chain joins TRBV5-5 and TRBJ2-3; D may match TRBD1 or TRBD2 (6 bases each). The ends were cut back, 2 bases at V and 5 bases at J, with 12 bases in the middle. Per the germline V gene, CDR1 is SGHKS and CDR2 is YYEKEE (reference sequence). The CDR3 loop spans 14 amino acids.

The chain employs TRBV28 and TRBJ1-2, with D hard to call. V was cut by 3 bases and J by 4 bases, with 15 bases left in between. This CDR3 spans 15 amino acids. Germline V gene lookup returns CDR1 MDHEN and CDR2 SYDVKM. The CDR3 spells CASSFLERTTYGYTF. CDR3 bases: TGTGCCAGCAGTTTTCTTGAGAGGACGACCTATGGCTACACCTTC.

This clonotype was observed a few times. The J gene is TRBJ2-1, the V gene TRBV4-2; possible D gene TRBD2, 5 bases. Trimming cost V 8 bases and J 5 bases, with 10 bases left between them. CDR1 LGHNA and CDR2 YNFKEQ come from the germline V gene. The CDR3 spans 12 residues. In DNA form, the CDR3 reads TGTGCCAGCGAGGGTCTCGACAATGAGCAGTTCTTC. Amino acids: CASEGLDNEQFF.

This sequence joins TRBV9 and TRBJ2-5; D possibly corresponds to TRBD1 (5 bases). The ends were cut back, 0 bases at V and 1 base at J, with 7 bases in the middle. Germline V CDR1 and CDR2: SGDLS, YYNGEE. The CDR3 consists of 14 residues. The CDR3, as DNA: TGTGCCAGCAGCGTAGGACAGTTCCAAGAGACCCAGTACTTC. Encoded protein: CASSVGQFQETQYF.

The chain combines TRBV27 with TRBJ1-1, with TRBD1 identical over 8 bases. With V trimmed by 7 bases and J by 2 bases, 9 bases remained unmatched. This CDR3 region has 15 residues. CDR1 and CDR2 (germline): MNHEY, SMNVEV (reference sequence). CDR3 sequence: CASTPRTGINTEAFF. CDR3 bases: TGTGCCAGCACCCCACGGACAGGGATAAACACTGAAGCTTTCTTT.

This clonotype was seen a few times. The chain is built from TRBV7-2 and TRBJ1-2; no reliable D call. Per the germline V gene, CDR1 is SGHTA and CDR2 is FQGNSA. V was cut by 1 base and J by 6 bases, with 15 bases left in between. The CDR3 spans 15 residues. The CDR3, as DNA: TGTGCCAGCAGCTTAGATGAGGGCGTTTCAGATGGCTACACCTTC. Amino acid sequence: CASSLDEGVSDGYTF.